The present T cell receptor beta chain was sequenced within a study of blood T cell repertoires in COVID-19. Study context: Donors in the United States, Italy and Spain gave samples during acute or convalescent COVID-19. Sources were T cells, B-cell-depleted T cells, or PBMCs; the material itself was cDNA or gDNA.

With 8 bases removed from V and 3 bases from J, the gap between germline ends came to 26 bases. This CDR3 region has 17 residues. The germline gives CDR1 LNHDA, CDR2 SQIVND (reference sequence). Per the original methods: Amplification with reference gene primers provided the estimates of nucleated cell counts. Assay: immunoSEQ multiplex PCR; the TCRdb copy retains only in-frame clones and omits some. The DNA gave D and trimming, while V, J and clone size come from that table. Counted here are some 90,000 clones, approximately 80% occurring once; the ten biggest clones make up roughly 19%. The chain recombines TRBV19 with TRBJ2-7, with D possibly matching TRBD2 (5 bases). Sequenced input: peripheral blood. The receptor's source is a human donor in a cohort sampled during active COVID-19. CDR3 nucleotides: TGTGCCAGTTCCCTGGTCTATGCAGAGGGCGGAAACTACGAGCAGTACTTC. Its protein product is CASSLVYAEGGNYEQYF.